Included here is one T cell receptor beta chain sequence, with context. The sample comes from a study of PD-L1 blockade in urothelial cancer. V dropped 7 bases and J dropped 1 base, with 11 bases sitting between them. The CDR3 is 14 residues long. CDR1 and CDR2 (germline): MNHEY, SMNVEV (reference sequence). Profiled with immunoSEQ multiplex PCR; TCRdb holds only in-frame clones, not every one. Of tens of thousands of clones in the sample, roughly 77% are singletons; the top ten hold more than 2.5%. This rearrangement joins TRBV27 to TRBJ1-5; a possible D gene is TRBD1 (5 bases). The receptor's source is a man aged 65 to 79 with urothelial cancer. The material sequenced was PBMCs, taken around atezolizumab (anti-PD-L1) treatment. CDR3 bases: TGTGCCAGCAACGACGGGGGGAGCAATCAGCCCCAGCATTTT. Protein product: CASNDGGSNQPQHF.